What follows are 9 T cell receptor beta chains derived from one specimen sequenced in a study of blood T cell repertoires in COVID-19. TCRdb keeps only in-frame clones here, not all; method: immunoSEQ multiplex PCR. This table has about 160,000 clones, roughly 80% appearing once. Source material: PBMCs or T cells enriched from blood (not recorded which). All receptors derive from a woman between 50 and 59 years old who had recovered from COVID-19.

This chain uses TRBV5-5 with TRBJ1-5; TRBD1 matches at 8 bases. CDR1 is SGHKS, CDR2 YYEKEE, per germline (reference sequence). This CDR3 spans 16 amino acids. The J segment lost 0 bases and the V segment lost 4 bases, leaving 6 bases of the junction unmatched. CDR3 nucleotides: TGTGCCAGCAGCCAAGGGACAGGTTATAGCAATCAGCCCCAGCATTTT. Amino acid sequence: CASSQGTGYSNQPQHF.

The chain links TRBV20-1 to TRBJ1-1; D is uncertain. The CDR3 contains 11 residues. CDR1 DFQATT and CDR2 SNEGSKA come from the germline V gene (reference sequence). V lost 5 bases to trimming and J lost 5 bases, with 9 bases between them. This CDR3 reads CSAGPLTEAFF. CDR3 DNA: TGCAGTGCTGGTCCCCTAACTGAAGCTTTCTTT.

This clone was observed a single time. This sequence joins TRBV30 and TRBJ2-3; maybe TRBD2 (6 bases). The CDR3 is 12 amino acids. V lost 2 bases, J lost 12 bases, and 15 bases lay in between. Germline CDR1 is GTSNPN and CDR2 is SVGIG (reference sequence). The CDR3 region is CAWSTLGTLQYF. CDR3 in DNA: TGTGCCTGGAGTACTCTCGGGACTCTTCAGTATTTT.

J is TRBJ1-6 and V is TRBV11-2; D remains unclear. With 2 bases removed from V and 9 bases from J, the gap between germline ends came to 14 bases. This CDR3 contains 15 residues. CDR1 and CDR2 (germline): SGHAT, FQNNGV. The CDR3 region has the DNA TGTGCCAGCAGCTTAAGGTCGGCCCGGGGTTCACCCCTCCACTTT. Translating it yields CASSLRSARGSPLHF.

V gene TRBV2 combines with J gene TRBJ1-2; D is uncertain. Germline-derived CDR1 and CDR2 are SNHLY and FYNNEI. The V and J ends lost 8 bases and 8 bases respectively, with 24 bases between them. This CDR3 region has 15 residues. The CDR3 sequence is CASSFSTSPTSGYTF. DNA for the CDR3: TGTGCCAGCTCCTTTTCGACCTCTCCCACTAGCGGCTACACCTTC.

The V gene is TRBV5-4, the J gene TRBJ2-3, with 8 bases that match TRBD2. The CDR3 consists of 16 residues. With 4 bases clipped from V and 6 bases from J, the junction kept 13 bases outside the gene matches. The germline gives CDR1 SGHNT, CDR2 YYREEE (reference sequence). In DNA form, the CDR3 reads TGTGCCAGCAGCCGACCCAACGGGGGGGCCGCCGATACGCAGTATTTT. This translates into CASSRPNGGAADTQYF.

The chain links TRBV7-8 to TRBJ2-2, with 8 bases identical to TRBD2. Germline trimming cut 11 bases from V and 2 bases from J; bases unmatched to any gene: 4. Germline V gene sequence: CDR1 SGHVS, CDR2 FQNEAQ. CDR3 length: 13 residues. CDR3 sequence (DNA): TGTGCCTGTAGCGGGGTAAACACCGGGGAGCTGTTTTTT. Translating it yields CACSGVNTGELFF.

The chain uses TRBV6-5 and TRBJ1-1; D is undetermined. Trimming left V 7 bases short and J 6 bases short, with 15 bases between. From germline, CDR1 is MNHEY and CDR2 SVGAGI. This CDR3 spans 13 amino acids. This chain's CDR3 is CASTLGPSSEAFF. CDR3 nucleotides: TGTGCCAGCACGCTAGGCCCCTCGTCTGAAGCTTTCTTT.

This clone occurred a few times. V is TRBV5-6 and J is TRBJ1-4; 9 bases are a match to TRBD1. The ends lost 2 bases at V and 3 bases at J; junction bases unmatched: 5. The CDR3 totals 16 residues. CDR1 is SGHDT and CDR2 is YYEEEE in the germline V gene. CDR3 sequence: CASSLNTGGSNEKLFF. CDR3 bases: TGTGCCAGCAGCTTAAATACAGGGGGCTCTAATGAAAAACTGTTTTTT.